This T cell receptor (beta chain) appears in the sequencing data of a study of blood T cell repertoires in COVID-19. The data were produced by immunoSEQ multiplex PCR, yet TCRdb's version contains in-frame clones alone and is incomplete. Counted here are approximately 360,000 clones, around 89% occurring once; the ten biggest clones make up around 1.2%. The germline V gene encodes CDR1 SGHRS and CDR2 YFSETQ. Trimming took off 0 bases at V and 4 bases at J, with 7 bases between the two ends. The CDR3 sequence is 13 residues long. V and J are TRBV5-1 and TRBJ2-5; D is ambiguous. The sequencing input was peripheral blood. This sequence was found in a man aged 40-49 years with acute or convalescent COVID-19. Here the CDR3 DNA reads TGCGCCAGCAGCTTGGCCCCGGGAGAGACCCAGTACTTC. This gives the protein CASSLAPGETQYF.